The rows below give T cell receptor beta chains drawn from one sample of a study of blood T cell repertoires in COVID-19. TCRdb's copy holds only in-frame clones and misses some; the assay was immunoSEQ multiplex PCR. Found here are about 78,000 clones, about 85% of them singletons; the top ten hold around 5.8%. Sequencing was done on a sample of peripheral blood. The receptors derive from a man aged 55 to 70 with active or convalescent COVID-19. Both conserved end residues are part of each CDR3. A D gene is named only where the DNA matches it firmly. Only part of the rows carry a size: once, few, many, or a class if the clone is expanded.

D gene	clone size	V gene	J gene	CDR3 protein	CDR3 DNA
NA	NA	TRBV7-7	TRBJ1-3	CASSPRTDSGNTIYF	TGTGCTAGCAGCCCGAGGACAGACTCTGGAAACACCATATATTTT
TRBD1	NA	TRBV13	TRBJ2-1	CASSPEGQLYNEQFF	TGTGCCAGCAGTCCTGAGGGACAGCTTTACAATGAGCAGTTCTTC
NA	few	TRBV4-2	TRBJ1-2	CASSQDQGPYGYTF	TGTGCCAGCAGCCAAGATCAGGGTCCGTATGGCTACACCTTC
TRBD2	NA	TRBV4-1	TRBJ2-1	CASSQDAGGPNNEQFF	TGCGCCAGCAGCCAAGACGCGGGGGGGCCAAACAATGAGCAGTTCTTC
TRBD1	NA	TRBV29-1	TRBJ2-7	CSAKVGTGDEQYF	TGCAGCGCCAAGGTAGGGACAGGGGACGAGCAGTACTTC
TRBD2	NA	TRBV19	TRBJ2-7	CASSIGSGGPITYEQYF	TGTGCCAGTAGTATTGGTAGCGGGGGACCTATAACCTACGAGCAGTACTTC
TRBD2	once	TRBV27	TRBJ2-1	CASSPGLAGYNEQFF	TGTGCCAGCAGTCCGGGACTAGCGGGGTACAATGAGCAGTTCTTC
NA	NA	TRBV5-1	TRBJ1-1	CASSSQQGTEAFF	TGCGCCAGCAGCTCGCAACAGGGAACTGAAGCTTTCTTT
NA	once	TRBV4-2	TRBJ2-7	CASSQGVGDSQPYEQYF	TGTGCCAGCAGCCAAGGGGTTGGTGACAGTCAACCCTACGAGCAGTACTTC
NA	NA	TRBV21-1	TRBJ1-4	CASTQKVRSTNEKLFF	TGTGCCAGCACCCAAAAGGTGAGGTCGACTAATGAAAAACTGTTTTTT
NA	NA	TRBV5-6	TRBJ1-4	CASSLQATNEKLFF	TGTGCCAGCAGCTTACAGGCAACTAATGAAAAACTGTTTTTT
TRBD1	NA	TRBV4-1	TRBJ1-5	CASSQGSLLRDRAQPQHF	TGCGCCAGCAGCCAAGGAAGCCTGCTCCGGGACAGGGCCCAGCCCCAGCATTTT
TRBD2	NA	TRBV2	TRBJ2-5	CASSPGTSSQETQYF	TGTGCCAGCAGCCCCGGGACTAGCTCTCAAGAGACCCAGTACTTC
TRBD2	NA	TRBV7-2	TRBJ2-1	CASSASGSGGAKFF	TGTGCCAGCAGCGCTAGCGGTAGCGGGGGGGCTAAGTTCTTC
NA	once	TRBV11-2	TRBJ1-2	CASSLDTGGYGYTF	TGTGCCAGCAGCTTAGATACGGGAGGCTATGGCTACACCTTC
TRBD2	NA	TRBV5-4	TRBJ2-1	CASSLNGGVLANEQFF	TGTGCCAGCAGCTTAAATGGGGGGGTCTTAGCCAATGAGCAGTTCTTC
NA	NA	TRBV25-1	TRBJ1-2	CASSVMANYGYTF	TGTGCCAGCAGTGTTATGGCCAACTATGGCTACACCTTC
NA	NA	TRBV5-4	TRBJ2-2	CASSLVTNTGELFF	TGTGCCAGCAGCTTGGTCACGAACACCGGGGAGCTGTTTTTT
NA	NA	TRBV5-1	TRBJ2-2	CASSPGQQDTGELFF	TGCGCCAGCAGCCCAGGACAGCAGGACACCGGGGAGCTGTTTTTT
NA	NA	TRBV5-4	TRBJ2-5	CASSLTSRHGETQYF	TGTGCCAGCAGCTTGACTTCGAGGCATGGGGAGACCCAGTACTTC
NA	NA	TRBV28	TRBJ1-4	CAWGGRATNEKLFF	TGTGCCTGGGGGGGTCGGGCAACTAATGAAAAACTGTTTTTT